The 15 T cell receptor beta chains below all came from one sample that was sequenced in a study of blood T cell repertoires in COVID-19. The method was immunoSEQ multiplex PCR; TCRdb's version includes in-frame clones alone and lacks a portion of them. The sample yields fewer than 150,000 clones, approximately 89% seen once. The sample taken for sequencing was peripheral blood. The receptor set was obtained from a human donor in a cohort sampled during active COVID-19.

The rearrangement joins TRBV24-1 to TRBJ2-3; the D gene is possibly TRBD1 (8 bases). This CDR3 region has 16 residues. V shed 1 base and J shed 6 bases, with 16 bases lying between them. The germline V gene has CDR1 KGHDR and CDR2 SFDVKD. The CDR3, as DNA: TGTGCCACCAGTGATTTTGGACAGGGAGGGAGGGATACGCAGTATTTT. Amino acid sequence: CATSDFGQGGRDTQYF.

The rearrangement uses TRBV7-6 and TRBJ1-1; 7 nucleotides agree with TRBD1. V lost 5 bases to trimming and J lost 1 base; unmatched junction nucleotides: 7. CDR1 is SGHVS, CDR2 FNYEAQ, per germline. The CDR3 consists of 15 residues. CDR3 protein: CASSDTGTANTEAFF. In DNA, the CDR3 is TGTGCCAGCAGCGACACCGGGACAGCGAACACTGAAGCTTTCTTT.

The chain recombines TRBV30 with TRBJ1-2; D may be TRBD1 (5 bases). The germline CDR1 and CDR2 sequences are GTSNPN and SVGIG (reference sequence). The CDR3 sequence is 12 residues long. Trimming took 4 bases from V and 12 from J, leaving 18 bases between them. CDR3 loop: CAWTAGPTRDTF. The CDR3 coding sequence is TGTGCCTGGACCGCGGGACCGACGAGAGACACCTTC. The full variable domain, in which reference TRBV30 and TRBJ1-2 provide the parts outside the CDR3, is SQTIHQWPATLVQPVGSPLSLECTVEGTSNPNLYWYRQAAGRGLQLLFYSVGIGQISSEVPQNLSASRPQDRQFILSSKKLLLSDSGFYLCAWTAGPTRDTFGSGTRLTVV.

The genes are TRBV7-9 and TRBJ1-6, with D perhaps TRBD1 (5 bases). Germline CDR1 and CDR2: SEHNR and FQNEAQ (reference sequence). The CDR3 has 14 amino acids. The V end lost 5 bases, the J end lost 7 bases, and 12 bases lay between the germline ends. This chain's CDR3 is CASSPPGVNSPLHF. The CDR3 nucleotides are TGTGCCAGCAGCCCCCCGGGGGTCAATTCACCCCTCCACTTT.

This chain links TRBV7-2 with TRBJ2-1; 9 bases are a match to TRBD2. This CDR3 is built from 15 residues. V lost 3 bases and J lost 4; bases outside the gene matches: 4. Looked up from germline, CDR1 is SGHTA and CDR2 is FQGNSA. CDR3 DNA: TGTGCCAGCAGCTTGTGGACTAGCGTTTACAATGAGCAGTTCTTC. Residues: CASSLWTSVYNEQFF.

This clone was found a few times. The chain joins TRBV29-1 to TRBJ2-5, with 10 bases that match TRBD2. The CDR3 contains 12 residues. The trim removed 6 bases at V and 4 bases at J, leaving 2 bases unmatched. CDR1 and CDR2 from the germline V gene are SQVTM and ANQGSEA. The CDR3 DNA is TGCAGCGTAGCGGGAGGGCCAGAGACCCAGTACTTC. Protein sequence: CSVAGGPETQYF. Combining the CDR3 with reference TRBV29-1 and TRBJ2-5 gives the whole variable domain SAVISQKPSRDICQRGTSLTIQCQVDSQVTMMFWYRQQPGQSLTLIATANQGSEATYESGFVIDKFPISRPNLTFSTLTVSNMSPEDSSIYLCSVAGGPETQYFGPGTRLLVL.

V gene TRBV5-6 combines with J gene TRBJ2-3, with 10 positions matching TRBD2. The germline gives CDR1 SGHDT, CDR2 YYEEEE. The CDR3 contains 18 residues. V was clipped by 0 bases and J by 4 bases; unmatched bases: 11. The CDR3 reads CASSLVASGSFISDTQYF. In DNA, the CDR3 is TGTGCCAGCAGCTTGGTGGCTAGCGGGAGCTTTATATCAGATACGCAGTATTTT.

The rearrangement uses TRBV7-6 and TRBJ2-5, with D perhaps matching TRBD2 (5 bases). V lost 1 base to trimming and J lost 2 bases, with 11 bases between them. The germline V gene has CDR1 SGHVS and CDR2 FNYEAQ. This CDR3 is 15 amino acids long. The CDR3 region is CASSLGSDLQETQYF. The DNA for the CDR3 is TGTGCCAGCAGCTTAGGGTCGGACTTACAAGAGACCCAGTACTTC. Together with reference TRBV7-6 and TRBJ2-5, the CDR3 gives the full variable domain: GAGVSQSPRYKVTKRGQDVALRCDPISGHVSLYWYRQALGQGPEFLTYFNYEAQQDKSGLPNDRFSAERPEGSISTLTIQRTEQRDSAMYRCASSLGSDLQETQYFGPGTRLLVL.

J is TRBJ2-2 and V is TRBV5-4, with D possibly TRBD1 on 5 matching bases. CDR3 length: 16 amino acids. Germline CDR1 and CDR2: SGHNT and YYREEE (reference sequence). V lost 4 bases and J lost 1, with 14 bases in between. The CDR3 nucleotides read TGTGCCAGCAGCGGAAGACAGCCTCAGAACACCGGGGAGCTGTTTTTT. Amino acid sequence: CASSGRQPQNTGELFF.

The rearrangement uses TRBV4-3 and TRBJ2-7; possibly TRBD1 for D (5 bases). V dropped 4 bases and J dropped 1 base, with 11 bases sitting between them. Germline V lookup: CDR1 LGHNA, CDR2 YSLEER. The CDR3 has 14 amino acids. The DNA of the CDR3 is TGCGCCAGCAGCCCCAATACAGGATCCTACGAGCAGTACTTC. Protein sequence: CASSPNTGSYEQYF.

The V gene is TRBV7-9, the J gene TRBJ2-5; the match to TRBD1 covers 7 bases. V shed 5 bases and J 3 bases; nucleotides not matched to a gene: 21. The germline gives CDR1 SEHNR, CDR2 FQNEAQ (reference sequence). The CDR3 length is 19 residues. The CDR3 is CASSTQPTIGTEAEETQYF. CDR3 bases: TGTGCCAGCAGCACTCAGCCGACGATCGGGACAGAAGCCGAAGAGACCCAGTACTTC. Complete variable domain (other parts from reference TRBV7-9 and TRBJ2-5): DTGVSQNPRHKITKRGQNVTFRCDPISEHNRLYWYRQTLGQGPEFLTYFQNEAQLEKSRLLSDRFSAERPKGSFSTLEIQRTEQGDSAMYLCASSTQPTIGTEAEETQYFGPGTRLLVL.

The chain uses TRBV14 and TRBJ1-6, with D uncertain. V was cut by 4 bases and J by 14 bases, with 15 bases left in between. This CDR3 region has 13 residues. Germline-derived CDR1 and CDR2 are SGHDN and FVKESK. The DNA for the CDR3 is TGTGCCAGCAGCCCAGTGGGAGGATTCGCCCTCCACTTT. The encoded protein is CASSPVGGFALHF.

The chain links TRBV3-1 (or the pseudogene TRBV3-2) to TRBJ2-3; the match to TRBD2 covers 7 bases. Germline-derived CDR1 and CDR2 are LGHDT and YNNKEL (reference sequence). The CDR3 is made up of 16 amino acids. J was trimmed by 2 bases and V by 4 bases; bases with no gene match: 9. As DNA, the CDR3 is TGTGCCAGCAGCCTTGGTGCTAGCGGATCCACAGATACGCAGTATTTT. This codes for CASSLGASGSTDTQYF.

The chain carries TRBV6-4 and TRBJ1-5; D might be TRBD1 (6 bases). CDR1 is MRHNA, CDR2 SNTAGT, per germline. The length of the CDR3 is 14 residues. V was pared by 4 bases and J by 5 bases, with 12 bases between. The CDR3 loop reads CASSARAGDQPQHF. Here the CDR3 DNA reads TGTGCCAGCAGTGCCCGAGCAGGGGATCAGCCCCAGCATTTT.

CDR3 amino acids: CASSPAGTGGAPGANVLTF. CDR3 sequence (DNA): TGTGCCAGCAGCCCAGCCGGGACAGGGGGCGCCCCTGGGGCCAACGTCCTGACTTTC. V gene TRBV9 combines with J gene TRBJ2-6; 12 nucleotides agree with TRBD1. The V gene end was trimmed by 4 bases and the J gene end by 2 bases; junction bases not matched to a gene: 10. CDR3 length: 19 amino acids. Per the germline V gene, CDR1 is SGDLS and CDR2 is YYNGEE. Combining the CDR3 with reference TRBV9 and TRBJ2-6 gives the whole variable domain DSGVTQTPKHLITATGQRVTLRCSPRSGDLSVYWYQQSLDQGLQFLIQYYNGEERAKGNILERFSAQQFPDLHSELNLSSLELGDSALYFCASSPAGTGGAPGANVLTFGAGSRLTVL.